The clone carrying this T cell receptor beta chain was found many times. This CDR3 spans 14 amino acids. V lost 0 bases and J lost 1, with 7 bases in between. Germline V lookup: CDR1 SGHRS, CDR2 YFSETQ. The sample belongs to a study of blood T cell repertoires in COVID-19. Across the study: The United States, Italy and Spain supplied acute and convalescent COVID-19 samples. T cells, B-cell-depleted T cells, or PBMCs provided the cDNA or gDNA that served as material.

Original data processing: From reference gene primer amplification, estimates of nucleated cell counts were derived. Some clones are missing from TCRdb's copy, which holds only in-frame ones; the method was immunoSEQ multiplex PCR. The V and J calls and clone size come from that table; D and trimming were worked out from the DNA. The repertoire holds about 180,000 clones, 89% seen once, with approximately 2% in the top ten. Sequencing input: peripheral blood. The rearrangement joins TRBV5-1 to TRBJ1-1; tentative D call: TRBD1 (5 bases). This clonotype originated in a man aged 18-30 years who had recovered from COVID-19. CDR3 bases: TGCGCCAGCAGCTTGGGGACAACGAACACTGAAGCTTTCTTT. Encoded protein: CASSLGTTNTEAFF.